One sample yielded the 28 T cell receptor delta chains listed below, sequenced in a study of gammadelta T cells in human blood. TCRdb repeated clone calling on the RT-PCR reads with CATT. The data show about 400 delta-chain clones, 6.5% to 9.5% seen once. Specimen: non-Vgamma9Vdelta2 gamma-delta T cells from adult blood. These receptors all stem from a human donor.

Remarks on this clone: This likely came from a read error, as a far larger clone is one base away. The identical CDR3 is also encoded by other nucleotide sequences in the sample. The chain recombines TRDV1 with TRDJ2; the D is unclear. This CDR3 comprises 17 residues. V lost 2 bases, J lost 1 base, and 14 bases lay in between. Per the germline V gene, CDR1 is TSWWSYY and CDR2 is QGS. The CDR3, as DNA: TGTGCTCTTGGGGAATTTCCGGATCCTCTTTTGACAGCACAACTCTTCTTT. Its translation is CALGEFPDPLLTAQLFF.

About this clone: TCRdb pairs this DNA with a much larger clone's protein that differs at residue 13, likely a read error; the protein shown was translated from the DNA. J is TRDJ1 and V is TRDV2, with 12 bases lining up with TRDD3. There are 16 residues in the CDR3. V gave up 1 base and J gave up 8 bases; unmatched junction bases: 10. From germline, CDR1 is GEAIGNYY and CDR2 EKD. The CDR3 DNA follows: TGTGCCTGTGACACTTTTAGTACTGGGGGATACTACAAACTCATCTTT. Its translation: CACDTFSTGGYYKLIF.

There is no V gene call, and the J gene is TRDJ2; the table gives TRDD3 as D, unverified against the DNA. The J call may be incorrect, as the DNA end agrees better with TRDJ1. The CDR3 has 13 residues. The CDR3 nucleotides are TGCTCTGGGGGATACGAATACATCGGTAAACTCATCTTT. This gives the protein CSGGYEYIGKLIF.

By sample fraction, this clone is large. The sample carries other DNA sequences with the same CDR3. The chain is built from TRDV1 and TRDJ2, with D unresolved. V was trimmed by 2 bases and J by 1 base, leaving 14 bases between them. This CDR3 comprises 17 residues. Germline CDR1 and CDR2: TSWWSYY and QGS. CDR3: CALGEFPDPLLTAQLFF. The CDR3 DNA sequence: TGTGCTCTTGGGGAATTTCCGGATCCCCTTTTGACAGCACAACTCTTCTTT.

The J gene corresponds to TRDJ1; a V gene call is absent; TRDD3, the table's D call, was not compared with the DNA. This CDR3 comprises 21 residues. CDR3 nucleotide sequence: TGTGCCTCCCTGGGAGGGTACTGGGGGATAGAGGCCGCAGGGCACACCGATAAACTCATCTTT. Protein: CASLGGYWGIEAAGHTDKLIF.

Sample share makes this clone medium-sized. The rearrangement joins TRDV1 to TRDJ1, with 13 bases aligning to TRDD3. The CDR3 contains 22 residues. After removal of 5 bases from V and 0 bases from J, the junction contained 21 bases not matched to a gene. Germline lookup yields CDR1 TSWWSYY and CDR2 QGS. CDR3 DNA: TGTGCTCTTGGGAAGACTACGACTGGGGGATACGCGAGTGACACCGACACCGATAAACTCATCTTT. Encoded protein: CALGKTTTGGYASDTDTDKLIF.

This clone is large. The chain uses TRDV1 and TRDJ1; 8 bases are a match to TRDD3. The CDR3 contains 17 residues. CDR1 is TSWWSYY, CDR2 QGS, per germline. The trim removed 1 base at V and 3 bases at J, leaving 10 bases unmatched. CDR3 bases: TGTGCTCTTGGGGAACGGAAGAGGGATACGCAGGCCGATAAACTCATCTTT. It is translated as CALGERKRDTQADKLIF.

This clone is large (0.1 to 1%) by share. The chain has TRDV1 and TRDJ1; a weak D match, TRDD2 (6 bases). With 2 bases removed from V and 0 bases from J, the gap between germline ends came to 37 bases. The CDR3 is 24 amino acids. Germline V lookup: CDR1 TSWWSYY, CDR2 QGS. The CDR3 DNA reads TGTGCTCTTGGGGAAGCTCCTACGTCCGAGGGTGGTAGTGGGGCCGACCCCTACACCGATAAACTCATCTTT. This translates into CALGEAPTSEGGSGADPYTDKLIF.

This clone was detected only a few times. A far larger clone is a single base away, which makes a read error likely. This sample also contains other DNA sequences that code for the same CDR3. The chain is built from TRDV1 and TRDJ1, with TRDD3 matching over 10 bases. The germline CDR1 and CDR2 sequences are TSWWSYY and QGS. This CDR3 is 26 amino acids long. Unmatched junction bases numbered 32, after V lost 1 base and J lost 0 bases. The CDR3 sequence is CALGEPAFLLVAALGDKGGHTDKLIF. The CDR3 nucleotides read TGTGCTCTTGGGGAACCGGCCTTCTTGCTGGTTGCTGCTCTGGGGGATAAAGGGGGCCACACCGATAAACTCATCTTT.

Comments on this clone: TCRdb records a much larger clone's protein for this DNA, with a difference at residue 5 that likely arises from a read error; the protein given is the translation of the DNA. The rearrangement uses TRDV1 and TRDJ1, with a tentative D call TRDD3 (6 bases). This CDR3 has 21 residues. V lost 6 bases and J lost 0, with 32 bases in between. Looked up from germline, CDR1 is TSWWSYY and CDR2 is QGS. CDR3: CALGACPSVRGTLMYTDKLIF. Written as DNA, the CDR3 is TGTGCTCTTGGAGCGTGTCCCTCCGTCCGGGGGACCCTGATGTACACCGATAAACTCATCTTT.

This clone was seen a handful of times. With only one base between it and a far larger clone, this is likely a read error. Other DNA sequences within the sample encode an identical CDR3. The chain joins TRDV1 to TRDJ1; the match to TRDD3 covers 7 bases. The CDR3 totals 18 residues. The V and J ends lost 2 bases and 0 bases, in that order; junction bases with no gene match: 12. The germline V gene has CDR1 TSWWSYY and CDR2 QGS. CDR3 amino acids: CALGETSTGDNYTDKLIF. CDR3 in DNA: TGTGCTCTTGGGGAAACATCTACTGGGGATAATTACACCGATAAACTCATCTTT.

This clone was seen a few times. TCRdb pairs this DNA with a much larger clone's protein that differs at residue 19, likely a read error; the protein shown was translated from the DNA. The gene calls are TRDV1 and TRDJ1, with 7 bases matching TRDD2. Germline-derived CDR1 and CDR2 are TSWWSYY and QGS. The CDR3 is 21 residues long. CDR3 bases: TGTGCTCTTGGGGAGATTTCCTACGAGGGGTTGGGACGAAAGTACACCGATAAACGCATCTTT. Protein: CALGEISYEGLGRKYTDKRIF.

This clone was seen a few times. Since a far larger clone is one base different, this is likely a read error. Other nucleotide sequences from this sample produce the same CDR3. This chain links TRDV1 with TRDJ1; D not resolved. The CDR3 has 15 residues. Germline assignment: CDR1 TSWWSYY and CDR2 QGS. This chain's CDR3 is CALTGPLPSGDKLIF. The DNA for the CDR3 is TGTGCACTTACGGGTCCACTCCCCTCTGGCGATAAACTCATCTTT.

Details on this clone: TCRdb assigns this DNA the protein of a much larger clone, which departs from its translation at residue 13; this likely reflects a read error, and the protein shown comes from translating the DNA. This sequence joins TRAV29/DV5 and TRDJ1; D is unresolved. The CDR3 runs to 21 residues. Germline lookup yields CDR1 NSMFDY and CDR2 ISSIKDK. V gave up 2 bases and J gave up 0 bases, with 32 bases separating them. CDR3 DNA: TGTGCAGCAAGTTCCCATTCTCTAGACGTAGGTGGGAGATCCCACACCGATAAACTCATCTTT. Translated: CAASSHSLDVGGRSHTDKLIF.

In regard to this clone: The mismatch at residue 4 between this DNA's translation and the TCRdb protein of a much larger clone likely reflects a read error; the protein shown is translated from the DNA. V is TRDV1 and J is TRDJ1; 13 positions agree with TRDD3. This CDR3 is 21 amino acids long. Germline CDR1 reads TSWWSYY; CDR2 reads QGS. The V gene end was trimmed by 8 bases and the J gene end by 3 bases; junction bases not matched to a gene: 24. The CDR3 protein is CALSDFSPYKTGGYGPDKLIF. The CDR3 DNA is TGTGCTCTTAGTGACTTCTCTCCCTACAAGACTGGGGGATACGGGCCCGATAAACTCATCTTT.

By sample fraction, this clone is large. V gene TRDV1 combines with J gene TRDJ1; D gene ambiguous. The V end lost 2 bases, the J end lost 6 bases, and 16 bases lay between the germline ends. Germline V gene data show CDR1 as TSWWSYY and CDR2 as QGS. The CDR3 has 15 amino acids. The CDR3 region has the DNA TGTGCTCTTGGGGAAGCCTTTCTTTCGCACAATAAACTCATCTTT. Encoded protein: CALGEAFLSHNKLIF.

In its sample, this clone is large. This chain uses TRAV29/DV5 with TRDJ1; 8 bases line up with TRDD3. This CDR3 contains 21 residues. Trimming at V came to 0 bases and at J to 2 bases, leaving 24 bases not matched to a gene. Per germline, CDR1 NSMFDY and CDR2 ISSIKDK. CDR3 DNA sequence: TGTGCAGCAAGCGTATTATGGGGGATGGGGCTTGACTGGGGGTGGACCGATAAACTCATCTTT. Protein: CAASVLWGMGLDWGWTDKLIF.

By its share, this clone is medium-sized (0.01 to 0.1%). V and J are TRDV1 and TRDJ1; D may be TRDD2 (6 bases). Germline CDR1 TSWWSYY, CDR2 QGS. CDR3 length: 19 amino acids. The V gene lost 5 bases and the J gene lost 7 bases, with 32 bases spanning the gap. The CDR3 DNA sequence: TGTGCTCTTGGGCCAAAAGAATCCTACGTTCAGGGGACATCCGGTAAACTCATCTTT. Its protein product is CALGPKESYVQGTSGKLIF.

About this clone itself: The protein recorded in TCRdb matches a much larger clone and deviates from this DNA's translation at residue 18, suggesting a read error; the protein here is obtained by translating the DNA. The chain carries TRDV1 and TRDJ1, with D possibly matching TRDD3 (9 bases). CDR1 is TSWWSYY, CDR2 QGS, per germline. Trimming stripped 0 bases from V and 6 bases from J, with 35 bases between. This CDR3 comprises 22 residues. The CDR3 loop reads CALGELALPTLYWGTYTNKLIF. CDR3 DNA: TGTGCTCTTGGGGAACTAGCGCTTCCTACATTGTACTGGGGGACGTATACCAATAAACTCATCTTT.

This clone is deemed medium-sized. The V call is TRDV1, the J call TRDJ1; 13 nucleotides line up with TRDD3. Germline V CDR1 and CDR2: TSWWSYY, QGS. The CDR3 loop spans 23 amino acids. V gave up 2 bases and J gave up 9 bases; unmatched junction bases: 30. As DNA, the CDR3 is TGTGCTCTTGGGGAAGAAGACGGCCTTCCCTTCCTGTACTGGGGGATACGCGCTGGACAACTCATCTTT. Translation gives CALGEEDGLPFLYWGIRAGQLIF.

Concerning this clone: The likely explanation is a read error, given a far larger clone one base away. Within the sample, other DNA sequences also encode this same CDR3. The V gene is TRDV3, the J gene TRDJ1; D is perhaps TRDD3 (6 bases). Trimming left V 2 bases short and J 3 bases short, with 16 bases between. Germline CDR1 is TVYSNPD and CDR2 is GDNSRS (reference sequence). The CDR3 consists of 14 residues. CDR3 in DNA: TGTGCCTTTGGGGTTGGGGGGTTCCCCGATAAACTCATCTTT. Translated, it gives CAFGVGGFPDKLIF.

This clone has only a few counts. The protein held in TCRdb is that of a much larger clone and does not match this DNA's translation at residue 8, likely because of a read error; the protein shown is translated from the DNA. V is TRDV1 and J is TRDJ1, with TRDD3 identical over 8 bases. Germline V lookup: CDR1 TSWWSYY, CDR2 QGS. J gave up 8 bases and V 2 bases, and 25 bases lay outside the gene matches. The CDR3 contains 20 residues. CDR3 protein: CALGETALRVVLGATAKLIF. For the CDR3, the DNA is TGTGCTCTTGGGGAAACTGCGCTCCGGGTTGTACTGGGGGCTACCGCCAAACTCATCTTT.

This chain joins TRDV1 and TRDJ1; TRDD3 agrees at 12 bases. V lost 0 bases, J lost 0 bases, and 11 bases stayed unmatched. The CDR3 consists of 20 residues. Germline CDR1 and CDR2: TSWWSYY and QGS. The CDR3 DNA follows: TGTGCTCTTGGGGAACTAACTAAGACTGGGGGATACACGTACACCGATAAACTCATCTTT. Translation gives CALGELTKTGGYTYTDKLIF.

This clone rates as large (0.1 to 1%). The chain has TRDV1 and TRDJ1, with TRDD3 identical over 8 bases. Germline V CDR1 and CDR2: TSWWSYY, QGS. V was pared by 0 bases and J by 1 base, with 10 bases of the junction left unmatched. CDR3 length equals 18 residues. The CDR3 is CALGELGGWGITTDKLIF. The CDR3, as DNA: TGTGCTCTTGGGGAACTAGGTGGATGGGGGATTACCACCGATAAACTCATCTTT.

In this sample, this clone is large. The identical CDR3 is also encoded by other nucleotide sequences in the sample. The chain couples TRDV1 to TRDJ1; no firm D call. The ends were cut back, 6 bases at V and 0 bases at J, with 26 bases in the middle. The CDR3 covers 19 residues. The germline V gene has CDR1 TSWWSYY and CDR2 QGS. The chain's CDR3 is CALGHTTSRDNQYTDKLIF. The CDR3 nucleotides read TGTGCTCTTGGCCACACGACCTCCCGGGACAACCAATACACCGATAAACTCATCTTT.

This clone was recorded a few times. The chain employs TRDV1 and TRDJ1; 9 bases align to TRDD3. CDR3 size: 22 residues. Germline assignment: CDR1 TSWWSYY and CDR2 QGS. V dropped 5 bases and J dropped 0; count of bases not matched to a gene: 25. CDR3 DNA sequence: TGTGCTCTTGGGACCTCTTTTCCTACCACGAACTACTGGGGGAAGTACACCGATAAACTCATCTTT. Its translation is CALGTSFPTTNYWGKYTDKLIF.

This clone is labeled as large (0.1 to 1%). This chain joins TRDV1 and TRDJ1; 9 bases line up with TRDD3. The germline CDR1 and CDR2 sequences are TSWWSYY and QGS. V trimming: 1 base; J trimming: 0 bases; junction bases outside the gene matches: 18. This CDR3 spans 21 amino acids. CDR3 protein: CALGEPTRISTGGPYTDKLIF. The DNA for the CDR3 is TGTGCTCTTGGGGAACCTACTAGAATTTCTACTGGGGGACCGTACACCGATAAACTCATCTTT.

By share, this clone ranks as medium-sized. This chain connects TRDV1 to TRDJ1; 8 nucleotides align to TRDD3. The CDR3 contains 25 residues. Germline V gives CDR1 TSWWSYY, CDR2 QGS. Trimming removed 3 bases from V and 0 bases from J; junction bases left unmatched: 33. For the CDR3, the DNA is TGTGCTCTTGGGGACGCCGCCCCTTTCCCTGGGCCAGGGGGATATGGGGACATCTACACCGATAAACTCATCTTT. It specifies CALGDAAPFPGPGGYGDIYTDKLIF.